This T cell receptor beta chain was identified in a study of T cells expressing NK-cell markers. Overall study: Sorted CD3+CD56-NKG2C+, CD3+CD56+NKG2C+ and CD3+CD56+NKG2C- T cells supplied the TCR beta repertoires.

Notes on this clonotype: The antigen is unknown.

Reprocessing the 5' RACE reads, TCRdb reports a single entry for every CDR3 protein and omits DNA. The table lists a few hundred thousand distinct CDR3 sequences. Study-level results: These clonotypes, the leaders elsewhere, also led the CD3+CD56-NKG2C+ fraction in a few donors.

Germline lookup yields CDR1 SGDLS and CDR2 YYNGEE. CDR3 length: 15 residues. This chain links TRBV9 with TRBJ2-7; TCRdb names TRBD1, which stays unverified in the absence of DNA. The source is a man aged 18-70 years in good health. Sequenced material: blood T cells: a sorted CD56 or NKG2C T cell subset, CD4+ or CD8+ T cells, or bulk PBMC T cells (not recorded which). CDR3 residues: CASSPQTGVGYEQYF.